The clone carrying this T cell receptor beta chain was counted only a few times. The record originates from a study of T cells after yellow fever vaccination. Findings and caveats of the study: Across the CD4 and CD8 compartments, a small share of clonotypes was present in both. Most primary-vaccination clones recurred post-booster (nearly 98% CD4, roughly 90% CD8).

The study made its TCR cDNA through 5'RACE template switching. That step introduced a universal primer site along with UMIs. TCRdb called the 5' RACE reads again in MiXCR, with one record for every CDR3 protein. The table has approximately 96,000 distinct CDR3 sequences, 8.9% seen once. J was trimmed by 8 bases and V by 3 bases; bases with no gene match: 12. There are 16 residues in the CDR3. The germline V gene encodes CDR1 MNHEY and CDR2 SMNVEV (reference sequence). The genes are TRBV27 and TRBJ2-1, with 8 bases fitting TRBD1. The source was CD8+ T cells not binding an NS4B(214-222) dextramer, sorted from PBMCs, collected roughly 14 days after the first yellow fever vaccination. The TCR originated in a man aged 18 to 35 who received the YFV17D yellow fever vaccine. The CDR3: CASSFVETGAGDEQFF. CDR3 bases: TGTGCCAGCAGTTTTGTTGAGACAGGGGCTGGCGATGAGCAGTTCTTC.